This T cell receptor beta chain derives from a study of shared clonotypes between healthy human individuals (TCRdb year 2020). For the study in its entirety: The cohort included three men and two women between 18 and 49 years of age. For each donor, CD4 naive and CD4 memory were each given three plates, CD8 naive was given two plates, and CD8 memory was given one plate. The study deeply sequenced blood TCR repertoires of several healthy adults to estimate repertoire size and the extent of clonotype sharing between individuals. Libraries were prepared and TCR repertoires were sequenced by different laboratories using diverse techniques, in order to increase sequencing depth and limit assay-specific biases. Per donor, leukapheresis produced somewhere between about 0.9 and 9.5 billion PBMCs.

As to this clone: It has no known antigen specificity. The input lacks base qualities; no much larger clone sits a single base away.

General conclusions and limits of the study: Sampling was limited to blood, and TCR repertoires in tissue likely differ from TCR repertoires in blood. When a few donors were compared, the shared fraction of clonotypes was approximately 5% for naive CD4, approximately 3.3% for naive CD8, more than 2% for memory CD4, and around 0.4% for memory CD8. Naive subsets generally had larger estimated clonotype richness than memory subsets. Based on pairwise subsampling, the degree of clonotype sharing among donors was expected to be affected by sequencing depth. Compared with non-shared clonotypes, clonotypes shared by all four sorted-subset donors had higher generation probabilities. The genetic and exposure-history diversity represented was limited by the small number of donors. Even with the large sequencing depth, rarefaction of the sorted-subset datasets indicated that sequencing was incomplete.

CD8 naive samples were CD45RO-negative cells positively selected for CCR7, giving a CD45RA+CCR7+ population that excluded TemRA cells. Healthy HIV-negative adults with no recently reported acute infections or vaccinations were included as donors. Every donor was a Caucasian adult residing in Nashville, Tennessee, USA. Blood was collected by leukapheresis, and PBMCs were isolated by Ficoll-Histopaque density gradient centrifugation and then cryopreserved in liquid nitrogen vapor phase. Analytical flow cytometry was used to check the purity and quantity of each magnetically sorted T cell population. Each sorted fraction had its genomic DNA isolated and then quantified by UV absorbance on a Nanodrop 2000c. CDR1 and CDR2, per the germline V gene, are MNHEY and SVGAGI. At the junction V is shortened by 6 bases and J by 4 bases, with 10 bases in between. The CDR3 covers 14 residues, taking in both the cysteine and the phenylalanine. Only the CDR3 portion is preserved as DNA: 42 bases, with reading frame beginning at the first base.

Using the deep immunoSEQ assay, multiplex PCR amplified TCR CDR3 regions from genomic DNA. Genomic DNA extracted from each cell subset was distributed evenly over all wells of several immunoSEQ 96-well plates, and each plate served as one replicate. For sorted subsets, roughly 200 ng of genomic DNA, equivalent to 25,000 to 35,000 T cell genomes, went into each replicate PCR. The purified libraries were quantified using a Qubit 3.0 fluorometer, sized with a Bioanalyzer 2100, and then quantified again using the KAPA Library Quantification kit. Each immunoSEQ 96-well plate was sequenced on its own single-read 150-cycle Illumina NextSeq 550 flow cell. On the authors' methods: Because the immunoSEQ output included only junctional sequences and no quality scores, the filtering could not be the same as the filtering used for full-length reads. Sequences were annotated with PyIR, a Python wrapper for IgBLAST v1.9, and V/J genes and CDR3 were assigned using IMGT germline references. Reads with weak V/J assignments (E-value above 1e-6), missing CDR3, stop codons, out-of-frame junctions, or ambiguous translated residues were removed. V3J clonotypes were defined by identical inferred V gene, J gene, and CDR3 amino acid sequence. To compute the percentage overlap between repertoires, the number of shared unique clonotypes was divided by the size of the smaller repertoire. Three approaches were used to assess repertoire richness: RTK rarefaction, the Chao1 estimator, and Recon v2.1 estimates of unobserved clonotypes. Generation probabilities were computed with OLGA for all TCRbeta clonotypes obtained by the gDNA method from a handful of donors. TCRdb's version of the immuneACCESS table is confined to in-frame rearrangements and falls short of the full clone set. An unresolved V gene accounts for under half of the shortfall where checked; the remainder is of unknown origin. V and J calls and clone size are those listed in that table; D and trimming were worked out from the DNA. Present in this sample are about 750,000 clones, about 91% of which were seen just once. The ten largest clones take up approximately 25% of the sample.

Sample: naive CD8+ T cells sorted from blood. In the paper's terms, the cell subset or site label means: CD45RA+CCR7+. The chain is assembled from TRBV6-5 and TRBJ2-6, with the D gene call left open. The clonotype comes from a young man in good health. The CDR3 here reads CASSLFSGANVLTF. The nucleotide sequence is TGTGCCAGCAGCCTTTTTTCAGGGGCCAACGTCCTGACTTTC.